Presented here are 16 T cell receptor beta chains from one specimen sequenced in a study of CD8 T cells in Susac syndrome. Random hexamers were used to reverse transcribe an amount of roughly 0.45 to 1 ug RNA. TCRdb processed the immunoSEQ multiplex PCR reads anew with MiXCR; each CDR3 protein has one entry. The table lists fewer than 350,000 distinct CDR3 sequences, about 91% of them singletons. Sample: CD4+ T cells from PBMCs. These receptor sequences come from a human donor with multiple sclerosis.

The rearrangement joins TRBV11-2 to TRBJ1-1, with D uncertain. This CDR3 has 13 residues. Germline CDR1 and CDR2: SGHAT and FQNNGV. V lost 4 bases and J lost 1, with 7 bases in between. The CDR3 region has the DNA TGTGCCAGCAGCTCAGGACCGAACACTGAAGCTTTCTTT. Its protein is CASSSGPNTEAFF. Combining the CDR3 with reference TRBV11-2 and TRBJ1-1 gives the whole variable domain EAGVAQSPRYKIIEKRQSVAFWCNPISGHATLYWYQQILGQGPKLLIQFQNNGVVDDSQLPKDRFSAERLKGVDSTLKIQPAKLEDSAVYLCASSSGPNTEAFFGQGTRLTVV.

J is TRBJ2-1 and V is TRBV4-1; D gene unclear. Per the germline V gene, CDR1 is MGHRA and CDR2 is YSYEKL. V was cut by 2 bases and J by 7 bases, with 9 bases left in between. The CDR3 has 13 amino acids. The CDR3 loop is CASSQRTSNEQFF. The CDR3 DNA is TGCGCCAGCAGCCAACGAACTTCAAATGAGCAGTTCTTC.

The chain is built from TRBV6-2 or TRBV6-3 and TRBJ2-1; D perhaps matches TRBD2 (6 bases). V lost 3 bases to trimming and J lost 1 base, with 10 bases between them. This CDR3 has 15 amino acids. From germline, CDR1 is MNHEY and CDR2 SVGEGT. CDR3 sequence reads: CASSYGTASYNEQFF. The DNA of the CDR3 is TGTGCCAGCAGTTATGGGACTGCGTCCTACAATGAGCAGTTCTTC.

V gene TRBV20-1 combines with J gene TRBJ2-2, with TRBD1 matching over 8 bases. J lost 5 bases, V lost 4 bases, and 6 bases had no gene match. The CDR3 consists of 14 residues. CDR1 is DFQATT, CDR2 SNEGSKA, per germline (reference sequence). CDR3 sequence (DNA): TGCAGTGCTATTCAGGGGGCGAGGACCGGGGAGCTGTTTTTT. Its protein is CSAIQGARTGELFF.

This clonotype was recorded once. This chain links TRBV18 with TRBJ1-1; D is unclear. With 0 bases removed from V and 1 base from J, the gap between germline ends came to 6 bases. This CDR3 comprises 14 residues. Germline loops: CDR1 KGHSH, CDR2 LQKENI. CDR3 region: CASSPPAANTEAFF. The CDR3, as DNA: TGTGCCAGCTCACCACCGGCAGCGAACACTGAAGCTTTCTTT.

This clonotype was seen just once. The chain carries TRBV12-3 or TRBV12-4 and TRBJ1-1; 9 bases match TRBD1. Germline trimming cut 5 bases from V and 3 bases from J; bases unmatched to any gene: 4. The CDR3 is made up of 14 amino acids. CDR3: CASSMTGGDTEAFF. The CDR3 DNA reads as TGTGCCAGCAGTATGACAGGGGGGGACACTGAAGCTTTCTTT.

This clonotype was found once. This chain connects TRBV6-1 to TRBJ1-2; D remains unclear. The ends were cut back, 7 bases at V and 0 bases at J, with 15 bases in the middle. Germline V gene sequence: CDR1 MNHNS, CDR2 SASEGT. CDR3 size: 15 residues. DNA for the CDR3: TGTGCCAGCAATCGACTGACTCTAGCTAACTATGGCTACACCTTC. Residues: CASNRLTLANYGYTF.

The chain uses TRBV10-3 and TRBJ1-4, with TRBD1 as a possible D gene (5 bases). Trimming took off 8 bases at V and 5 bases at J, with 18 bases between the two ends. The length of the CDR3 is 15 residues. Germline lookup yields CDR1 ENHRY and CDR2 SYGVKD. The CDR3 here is CAIGRDGAVNEKLFF. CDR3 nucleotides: TGTGCCATCGGCCGCGATGGGGCAGTCAATGAAAAACTGTTTTTT.

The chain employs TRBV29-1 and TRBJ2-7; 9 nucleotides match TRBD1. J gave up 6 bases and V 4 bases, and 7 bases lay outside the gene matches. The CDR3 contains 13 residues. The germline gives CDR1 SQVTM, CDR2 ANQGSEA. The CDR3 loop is CSVGGQGGIEQYF. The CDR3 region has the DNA TGCAGCGTTGGGGGACAGGGAGGTATCGAGCAGTACTTC.

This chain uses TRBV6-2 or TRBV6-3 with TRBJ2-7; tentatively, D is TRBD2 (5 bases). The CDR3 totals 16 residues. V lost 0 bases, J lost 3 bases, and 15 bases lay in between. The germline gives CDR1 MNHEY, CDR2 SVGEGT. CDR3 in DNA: TGTGCCAGCAGTTACTCTGTCGGTCGGGAAGACTACGAGCAGTACTTC. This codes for CASSYSVGREDYEQYF.

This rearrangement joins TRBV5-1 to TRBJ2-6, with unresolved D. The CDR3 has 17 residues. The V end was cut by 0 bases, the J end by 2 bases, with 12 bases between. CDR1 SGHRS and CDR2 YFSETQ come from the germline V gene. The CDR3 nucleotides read TGCGCCAGCAGCTTGGATTTGAATCGCCCTGGGGCCAACGTCCTGACTTTC. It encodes CASSLDLNRPGANVLTF.

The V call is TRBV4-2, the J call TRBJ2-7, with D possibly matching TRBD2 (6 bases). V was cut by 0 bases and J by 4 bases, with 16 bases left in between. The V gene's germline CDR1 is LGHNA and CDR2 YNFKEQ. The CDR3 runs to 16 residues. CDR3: CASSQEGTFTVYEQYF. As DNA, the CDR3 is TGTGCCAGCAGCCAAGAAGGGACTTTTACGGTATACGAGCAGTACTTC.

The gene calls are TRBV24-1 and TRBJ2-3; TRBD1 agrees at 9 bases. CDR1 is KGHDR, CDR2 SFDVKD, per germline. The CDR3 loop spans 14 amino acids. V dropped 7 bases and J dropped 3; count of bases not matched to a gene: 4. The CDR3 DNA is TGTGCCACCAGAGGGACAGGGAAGACAGATACGCAGTATTTT. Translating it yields CATRGTGKTDTQYF.

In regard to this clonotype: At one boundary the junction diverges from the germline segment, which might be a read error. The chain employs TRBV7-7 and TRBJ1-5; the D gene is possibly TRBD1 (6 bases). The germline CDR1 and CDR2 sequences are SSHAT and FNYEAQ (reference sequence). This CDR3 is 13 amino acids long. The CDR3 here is CASSPGADQPQHF. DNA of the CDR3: TGTGCTAGCAGCCCGGGGGCAGATCAGCCCCAGCATTTT. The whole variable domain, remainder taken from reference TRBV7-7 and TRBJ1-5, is GAGVSQSPRYKVTKRGQDVTLRCDPISSHATLYWYQQALGQGPEFLTYFNYEAQPDKSGLPSDRFSAERPEGSISTLTIQRTEQRDSAMYRCASSPGADQPQHFGDGTRLSIL.

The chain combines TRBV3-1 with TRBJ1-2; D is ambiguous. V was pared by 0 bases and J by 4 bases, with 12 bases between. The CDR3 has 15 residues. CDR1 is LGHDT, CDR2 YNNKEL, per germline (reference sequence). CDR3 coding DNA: TGTGCCAGCAGCCAAGAAGGCGCCCGGACCTATGGCTACACCTTC. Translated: CASSQEGARTYGYTF.

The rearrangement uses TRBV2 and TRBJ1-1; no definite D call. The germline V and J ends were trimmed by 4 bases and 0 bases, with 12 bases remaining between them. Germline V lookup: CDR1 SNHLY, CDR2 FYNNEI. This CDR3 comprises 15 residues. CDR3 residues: CASSGDRGMNTEAFF. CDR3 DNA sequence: TGTGCCAGCAGTGGAGATCGGGGAATGAACACTGAAGCTTTCTTT.